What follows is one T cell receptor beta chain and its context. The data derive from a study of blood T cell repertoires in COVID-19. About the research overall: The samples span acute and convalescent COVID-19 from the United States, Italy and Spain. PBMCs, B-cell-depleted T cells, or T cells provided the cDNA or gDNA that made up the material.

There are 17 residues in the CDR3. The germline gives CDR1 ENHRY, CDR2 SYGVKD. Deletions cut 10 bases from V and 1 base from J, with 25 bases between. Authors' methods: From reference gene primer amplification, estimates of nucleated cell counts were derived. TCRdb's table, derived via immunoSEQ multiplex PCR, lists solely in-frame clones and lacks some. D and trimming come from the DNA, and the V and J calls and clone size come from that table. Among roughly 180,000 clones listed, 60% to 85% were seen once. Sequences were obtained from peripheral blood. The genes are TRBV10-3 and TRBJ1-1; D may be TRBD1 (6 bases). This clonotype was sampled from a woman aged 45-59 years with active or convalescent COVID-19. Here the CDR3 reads CANPEQGPFLRNTEAFF. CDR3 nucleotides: TGTGCCAACCCGGAGCAGGGGCCTTTTCTACGGAACACTGAAGCTTTCTTT.